The 27 T cell receptor beta chains reported below all come from one sample, sequenced in a study of regulatory T cells in long-lasting Graves disease. Building the TCR beta libraries relied on iRepertoire HTBI primers, and CDR3 regions underwent Arm-PCR. TCRdb itself ran the multiplex PCR reads through MiXCR, one entry per CDR3 protein. Here the sample spans a few hundred thousand distinct CDR3 sequences, about 12% being singletons. Regarding time point: newly diagnosed GD, antithyroid drugs for less than 3 months. RNA from PBMCs was the source of the TCR library. The sample also formed part of further work on T cells in Graves' hyperthyroidism and ophthalmopathy.

The sequences come from peripheral blood mononuclear cells (PBMCs), collected at new diagnosis, from a patient treated with antithyroid drugs. The source of these receptors is a woman between 18 and 30 years old with Graves disease.

The CDR3 is CASSSWTGPTQFF. Written as DNA, the CDR3 is TGTGCCAGCAGCTCCTGGACAGGGCCAACGCAGTTCTTC. The chain links TRBV7-9 to TRBJ2-1; 8 bases fit TRBD1. Germline trimming cut 4 bases from V and 12 bases from J; bases unmatched to any gene: 8. The V gene's germline CDR1 is SEHNR and CDR2 FQNEAQ (reference sequence). CDR3 length: 13 amino acids. Supplemented by reference TRBV7-9 and TRBJ2-1, the full variable domain reads DTGVSQNPRHKITKRGQNVTFRCDPISEHNRLYWYRQTLGQGPEFLTYFQNEAQLEKSRLLSDRFSAERPKGSFSTLEIQRTEQGDSAMYLCASSSWTGPTQFFGPGTRLTVL.

The chain is built from TRBV7-8 and TRBJ2-3; TRBD1 aligns across 7 bases. The germline gives CDR1 SGHVS, CDR2 FQNEAQ. This CDR3 is built from 13 residues. V shed 2 bases, J shed 5 bases, and the junction held 1 base outside the gene matches. This CDR3 reads CASSLWDRDTQYF. Here the CDR3 DNA reads TGTGCCAGCAGCTTATGGGACAGAGATACGCAGTATTTT.

CDR3 region: CASSQADGILSYNSPLHF. CDR3 DNA sequence: TGCGCCAGCAGCCAAGCGGATGGGATCCTCTCCTATAATTCACCCCTCCACTTT. This sequence joins TRBV4-1 and TRBJ1-6; unclear D gene. Deletions cut 1 base from V and 0 bases from J, with 13 bases between. CDR1 is MGHRA and CDR2 is YSYEKL in the germline V gene. The CDR3 is 18 residues long.

This clonotype was recorded at least ten times. This sequence joins TRBV12-3 or TRBV12-4 and TRBJ2-1; 7 positions match TRBD1. J lost 0 bases, V lost 10 bases, and 6 bases had no gene match. The CDR3 loop spans 14 amino acids. DNA for the CDR3: TGTGCCACCATCCGGGACAGCTCCTACAATGAGCAGTTCTTC. Its protein is CATIRDSSYNEQFF.

The chain uses TRBV20-1 and TRBJ2-1; D uncertain. The CDR3 totals 15 residues. Germline V lookup: CDR1 DFQATT, CDR2 SNEGSKA (reference sequence). The ends were cut back, 1 base at V and 0 bases at J, with 10 bases in the middle. CDR3 in DNA: TGCAGTGCTAGAGCTGTAGCTCCCTCCTACAATGAGCAGTTCTTC. Encoded protein: CSARAVAPSYNEQFF.

This clonotype has a handful of counts. The rearrangement uses TRBV2 and TRBJ2-2, with 13 bases matching TRBD2. Germline V CDR1 and CDR2: SNHLY, FYNNEI. The CDR3 is made up of 18 amino acids. Trimming cost V 6 bases and J 4 bases; bases outside gene matches: 11. The CDR3 nucleotides read TGTGCCAGCAGGAGTGCCGGGACTAGCGGGGTTCTCACCGGGGAGCTGTTTTTT. The encoded protein is CASRSAGTSGVLTGELFF.

A remark on this clonotype: A read error may explain this, as a much larger clone is one base away. This chain uses TRBV6-5 with TRBJ1-1; D ambiguous. The CDR3 is made up of 16 amino acids. Germline CDR1 MNHEY, CDR2 SVGAGI. CDR3 nucleotide sequence: TGTGCCAGCAGTCACTCGGTTTACACCCTTAACACTGAAGCTTTCTTT. It codes for CASSHSVYTLNTEAFF.

This clonotype was found many times. The chain is built from TRBV6-1 and TRBJ1-1; D uncertain. The CDR3 runs 14 residues. Germline CDR1 is MNHNS and CDR2 is SASEGT. The ends were cut back, 5 bases at V and 4 bases at J, with 14 bases in the middle. CDR3 region: CASSRLVGVTEAFF. The CDR3 coding sequence is TGTGCCAGCAGTCGCTTGGTTGGAGTCACTGAAGCTTTCTTT.

This clonotype was picked up a small number of times. The chain links TRBV6-5 to TRBJ2-1, with 8 bases fitting TRBD2. Germline assignment: CDR1 MNHEY and CDR2 SVGAGI. The CDR3 is 16 amino acids. The V segment lost 2 bases and the J segment 0 bases; nucleotides outside the gene matches: 3. The CDR3 region has the DNA TGTGCCAGCAGTTACGGAGCGGGGGTCTCCTACAATGAGCAGTTCTTC. Its protein product is CASSYGAGVSYNEQFF.

This clonotype showed up many times. For the CDR3, the DNA is TGTGCCACCTCATTGTCCAAGACCCTGGGACAGCCCCGTGGAGCTTTCTTT. This codes for CATSLSKTLGQPRGAFF. The chain joins TRBV27 to TRBJ1-1; 7 bases fit TRBD1. Germline lookup yields CDR1 MNHEY and CDR2 SMNVEV (reference sequence). V lost 10 bases to trimming and J lost 10 bases; unmatched junction nucleotides: 27. CDR3 length: 17 residues.

The sample holds many counts of this clonotype. The gene calls are TRBV7-9 and TRBJ2-5; D unresolved. Trimming cost V 2 bases and J 1 base, with 11 bases left between them. CDR1 and CDR2 (germline): SEHNR, FQNEAQ (reference sequence). The CDR3 consists of 15 residues. The CDR3 is CASSLRTLGQETQYF. For the CDR3, the DNA is TGTGCCAGCAGCTTACGGACCCTGGGCCAAGAGACCCAGTACTTC. Full variable domain (missing parts from reference TRBV7-9 and TRBJ2-5): DTGVSQNPRHKITKRGQNVTFRCDPISEHNRLYWYRQTLGQGPEFLTYFQNEAQLEKSRLLSDRFSAERPKGSFSTLEIQRTEQGDSAMYLCASSLRTLGQETQYFGPGTRLLVL.

This chain links TRBV7-8 with TRBJ2-7, with TRBD2 matching over 10 bases. Unmatched junction bases numbered 3, after V lost 1 base and J lost 0 bases. CDR3 size: 16 residues. Germline V gene data show CDR1 as SGHVS and CDR2 as FQNEAQ. The CDR3 is CASSLGSGRASYEQYF. The CDR3 DNA reads as TGTGCCAGCAGCTTAGGAAGCGGGAGGGCCTCCTACGAGCAGTACTTC.

This sequence joins TRBV4-2 and TRBJ1-2; D not resolved. Looked up from germline, CDR1 is LGHNA and CDR2 is YNFKEQ. V was shortened by 0 bases and J by 6 bases, with 20 bases between the two germline ends. The CDR3 runs to 17 residues. The CDR3 spells CASSQDLLWGAVDGYTF. CDR3 nucleotides: TGTGCCAGCAGCCAAGATCTCTTGTGGGGAGCAGTTGATGGCTACACCTTC.

V usage is TRBV5-8 and J usage is TRBJ1-6, with a possible D match to TRBD1 (6 bases). Germline V CDR1 and CDR2: SGHTS, YDEGEE. The V gene lost 2 bases and the J gene lost 10 bases, with 19 bases spanning the gap. The CDR3 covers 16 residues. The CDR3 reads CASSFNTGRHGSPLHF. CDR3 nucleotides: TGTGCCAGCAGCTTCAACACAGGGAGGCATGGATCACCCCTCCACTTT.

This clonotype was seen repeatedly, ten times or more. This sequence joins TRBV12-3 or TRBV12-4 and TRBJ1-1; tentatively, D is TRBD1 (6 bases). V shed 0 bases and J shed 5 bases, with 13 bases lying between them. This CDR3 comprises 15 residues. The DNA for the CDR3 is TGTGCCAGCAGTTTAGCCGATCTAAGGGGGACTGAAGCTTTCTTT. It specifies CASSLADLRGTEAFF.

This clonotype was found many times. The V and J genes are TRBV2 and TRBJ1-2, with a possible D match to TRBD1 (6 bases). The length of the CDR3 is 14 residues. The ends were cut back, 7 bases at V and 3 bases at J, with 15 bases in the middle. Germline CDR1 SNHLY, CDR2 FYNNEI. DNA for the CDR3: TGTGCCAGCACCTCGACAGGCTACTACTATGGCTACACCTTC. It encodes CASTSTGYYYGYTF.

Turning to this clonotype: This likely traces to a read error, being one base from a far larger clone. The gene calls are TRBV2 and TRBJ2-7; TRBD2 is a possible D gene (5 bases). CDR1 and CDR2 from the germline V gene are SNHLY and FYNNEI. The V and J ends lost 5 bases and 1 base respectively, with 18 bases between them. This CDR3 has 16 residues. CDR3 in DNA: TGTGCCAGCAGTCGGCGGTTGGGAAGAGGGTCCTACGAGCAGTACTTC. Its protein product is CASSRRLGRGSYEQYF.

This clonotype has at least ten counts. This sequence joins TRBV20-1 and TRBJ1-1, with a weak D call TRBD1 (6 bases). The germline gives CDR1 DFQATT, CDR2 SNEGSKA (reference sequence). V lost 5 bases to trimming and J lost 1 base, with 14 bases between them. CDR3 size: 14 residues. CDR3 sequence: CSAAYRAGNTEAFF. CDR3 sequence (DNA): TGCAGTGCTGCATACAGGGCGGGGAACACTGAAGCTTTCTTT.

In this sample, this clonotype turned up many times. This chain links TRBV5-1 with TRBJ1-2; D unclear. This CDR3 has 17 amino acids. Germline CDR1 and CDR2: SGHRS and YFSETQ. The V end lost 1 base, the J end lost 2 bases, and 18 bases lay between the germline ends. Here the CDR3 DNA reads TGCGCCAGCAGCTTGCCCACTCCAACAGACCAAAACTATGGCTACACCTTC. Protein: CASSLPTPTDQNYGYTF.

The rearrangement links TRBV7-9 to TRBJ1-6; 7 positions agree with TRBD1. This CDR3 region has 15 residues. The germline V gene encodes CDR1 SEHNR and CDR2 FQNEAQ (reference sequence). V shed 3 bases and J 2 bases; nucleotides not matched to a gene: 1. DNA of the CDR3: TGTGCCAGCAGCTTCAGGGGGACCTATAATTCACCCCTCCACTTT. It translates to CASSFRGTYNSPLHF.

This clonotype showed up many times. The chain combines TRBV15 with TRBJ1-1; the D gene is possibly TRBD1 (6 bases). V was trimmed by 3 bases and J by 7 bases, leaving 18 bases between them. CDR3 length equals 15 residues. CDR1 LNHNV and CDR2 YYDKDF come from the germline V gene (reference sequence). The CDR3 nucleotides read TGTGCCACCAGCAGGCCCCTGGGGGGGCAGATTGAAGCTTTCTTT. Residues: CATSRPLGGQIEAFF.

The rearrangement joins TRBV29-1 to TRBJ2-1; 7 bases match TRBD2. The CDR3 contains 15 residues. V was pared by 3 bases and J by 3 bases, with 8 bases of the junction left unmatched. In germline, CDR1 is SQVTM, CDR2 ANQGSEA. CDR3 sequence reads: CSVDAGTTIYNEQFF. The CDR3 DNA sequence: TGCAGCGTTGACGCCGGGACTACCATCTACAATGAGCAGTTCTTC.

CDR3 amino acids: CASSSPWRGGTGELFF. In DNA form, the CDR3 reads TGTGCCAGCAGTTCCCCCTGGCGCGGGGGTACCGGGGAGCTGTTTTTT. This sequence joins TRBV12-3 or TRBV12-4 and TRBJ2-2; 7 bases align to TRBD2. CDR3 size: 16 residues. V gave up 4 bases and J gave up 5 bases; unmatched junction bases: 10.

This chain connects TRBV7-8 to TRBJ1-4, with D possibly being TRBD1 (6 bases). The CDR3 sequence is 19 residues long. Germline V gene lookup returns CDR1 SGHVS and CDR2 FQNEAQ. Trimming shortened V by 4 bases and J by 10 bases, and 31 bases separated the two germline ends. The CDR3 is CASSYISGRRVSGEGKLFF. CDR3 DNA sequence: TGTGCCAGCAGCTACATCTCCGGACGGCGGGTGTCAGGGGAAGGAAAACTGTTTTTT.

The sample holds many counts of this clonotype. The chain employs TRBV7-9 and TRBJ1-1; tentative D call: TRBD1 (5 bases). This CDR3 contains 14 residues. The germline V gene encodes CDR1 SEHNR and CDR2 FQNEAQ (reference sequence). The V and J ends lost 6 bases and 3 bases respectively, with 14 bases between them. The CDR3 nucleotides read TGTGCCAGCAGTCGGGGGGTTATGGACACTGAAGCTTTCTTT. Its translation: CASSRGVMDTEAFF.

The sample holds many counts of this clonotype. The genes are TRBV6-1 and TRBJ2-7; D gene uncertain. The V end lost 8 bases, the J end lost 4 bases, and 6 bases lay between the germline ends. Germline CDR1 MNHNS, CDR2 SASEGT. The CDR3 sequence is 10 residues long. The CDR3, as DNA: TGTGCCAGCTCGGATTACGAGCAGTACGTC. It is translated as CASSDYEQYV.

The J gene is TRBJ2-5, the V gene TRBV20-1; 7 nucleotides line up with TRBD1. The junction had 9 bases not matched to a gene; V was cut back by 1 base and J by 7 bases. The CDR3 totals 14 residues. Germline V lookup: CDR1 DFQATT, CDR2 SNEGSKA (reference sequence). The DNA for the CDR3 is TGCAGTGCTAGAGTAAGCAGGGGGATGGGGACCCAGTACTTC. It encodes CSARVSRGMGTQYF.